This is a list of T cell receptor beta chains from one sample in a study of blood T cell repertoires in COVID-19. Clones were read by immunoSEQ multiplex PCR, and TCRdb kept only the in-frame ones, dropping some. The table shows a few hundred thousand clones, with almost 85% occurring only once. The sequenced material came from PBMCs or T cells enriched from blood (not recorded which). The receptors were gathered from a man in his forties who had recovered from COVID-19. Both conserved end residues are part of each CDR3. D genes are given only for firm matches. Rows give clone size only sometimes, using once, few, many, or a class for an expanded clone.

cdr3_aa | cdr3_nt | j_call | d_call | cdr3_length | clone_size | v_call
CATKELLRDTEAFF | TGTGCCACCAAGGAGCTATTGAGGGACACTGAAGCTTTCTTT | TRBJ1-1 | . | 14 | . | TRBV7-3
CSGATSVTDTQYF | TGCAGCGGGGCCACTAGCGTCACAGATACGCAGTATTTT | TRBJ2-3 | TRBD2 | 13 | few | TRBV29-1
CASSFQDRGGYEQFF | TGTGCCAGCAGCTTTCAGGACAGGGGAGGCTATGAGCAGTTCTTC | TRBJ2-1 | TRBD1 | 15 | once | TRBV7-2
CASSVAGTDSYEQYF | TGTGCCAGCAGCGTAGCCGGGACAGACTCCTACGAGCAGTACTTC | TRBJ2-7 | TRBD1 | 15 | . | TRBV9
CASTRGGIREQFF | TGCGCCAGCACCCGGGGGGGTATAAGGGAGCAGTTCTTC | TRBJ2-1 | TRBD2 | 13 | once | TRBV5-1
CASNKGASYNEQFF | TGTGCCAGTAATAAGGGAGCGTCCTACAATGAGCAGTTCTTC | TRBJ2-1 | . | 14 | . | TRBV19
CASSRDINQPQHF | TGTGCCAGCTCAAGGGACATAAATCAGCCCCAGCATTTT | TRBJ1-5 | . | 13 | . | TRBV18
CASSFHSTGGNGYTF | TGTGCCAGCAGTTTCCACTCGACAGGGGGGAATGGCTACACCTTC | TRBJ1-2 | TRBD1 | 15 | . | TRBV27
CAWSVDGYQPQHF | TGTGCCTGGAGTGTAGACGGGTATCAGCCCCAGCATTTT | TRBJ1-5 | . | 13 | . | TRBV30
CASSQGLANTGELFF | TGTGCCAGCAGCCAGGGACTAGCGAACACCGGGGAGCTGTTTTTT | TRBJ2-2 | TRBD2 | 15 | . | TRBV3-1/TRBV3-2
CASSPTENYGYTF | TGTGCCAGCAGCCCCACAGAAAACTATGGCTACACCTTC | TRBJ1-2 | . | 13 | once | TRBV6-6
CASSVQGSGETQYF | TGTGCCAGCAGCGTACAGGGAAGCGGGGAGACCCAGTACTTC | TRBJ2-5 | . | 14 | . | TRBV9
CASSLQGANYGYTF | TGTGCCAGCAGCTTACAGGGTGCCAACTATGGCTACACCTTC | TRBJ1-2 | . | 14 | . | TRBV7-9
CASSLEAASTDTQYF | TGCGCCAGCAGCTTGGAAGCCGCCTCGACAGATACGCAGTATTTT | TRBJ2-3 | . | 15 | . | TRBV5-1
CASKSIGNTIYF | TGTGCCAGCAAGTCTATCGGAAACACCATATATTTT | TRBJ1-3 | . | 12 | . | TRBV28
CASSYSIRGAEAFF | TGTGCCAGCAGTTACTCGATCAGGGGCGCTGAAGCTTTCTTT | TRBJ1-1 | . | 14 | . | TRBV6-5